This T cell receptor (beta chain) was recorded in a study of beta chain features in type 1 diabetes. What was sequenced were expressed TCRB transcripts, since all of the isolated RNA had been reverse transcribed. Only in-frame clones appear in the TCRdb table, and some are missing; sequencing was by immunoSEQ multiplex PCR. The data show just over 600,000 clones, 15% seen once. This clone appeared a few times. Its antigen remains unidentified. The CDR3 is 16 amino acids. After removal of 3 bases from V and 0 bases from J, the junction contained 7 bases not matched to a gene. Germline values: CDR1 SGHRS, CDR2 YFSETQ. A single heparinised draw of about 100 mL on average was taken per donor. Overall study findings and caveats: Since sequencing was performed on cDNA, cells with high TCR expression could be over-represented.

Sequencing was done on a sample of naive CD4+ T cells from blood. The rearrangement uses TRBV5-1 and TRBJ2-5; TRBD2 aligns across 8 bases. This TCR was sampled from a man aged 18 to 30 in good health. CDR3 sequence: CASSSGGRAYQETQYF. CDR3 coding DNA: TGCGCCAGCAGCTCGGGAGGGAGGGCGTACCAAGAGACCCAGTACTTC.